The subject of this entry is one TCR beta chain. In the authors' workflow: Reference gene primer amplification gave estimated nucleated cell counts. Repertoires were generated with immunoSEQ multiplex PCR, while TCRdb's copy carries only in-frame clones and drops some. The V and J calls and clone size come from that table; D and trimming were worked out from the DNA. The data contain around 100,000 clones, around 90% of them seen just once; the ten biggest clones take up under 7.5%. The sample is drawn from a study of blood T cell repertoires in COVID-19. Study background: Samples taken during acute and convalescent COVID-19 were collected in the United States, Italy and Spain. PBMCs, B-cell-depleted T cells, or T cells were the source of the cDNA or gDNA that made up the material.

This receptor was obtained from a man between 65 and 80 years old with acute or convalescent COVID-19. The sample consisted of peripheral blood.

This CDR3 reads CASRHLTEAFF. In DNA form, the CDR3 reads TGTGCCAGCAGGCATCTGACAGAAGCTTTCTTT. The genes are TRBV3-1 (or the pseudogene TRBV3-2) and TRBJ1-1; unclear D gene. CDR1 is LGHDT and CDR2 is YNNKEL in the germline V gene (reference sequence). CDR3 length: 11 amino acids. Between the trimmed V and J ends, which lost 6 bases and 8 bases, there was a span of 10 bases.